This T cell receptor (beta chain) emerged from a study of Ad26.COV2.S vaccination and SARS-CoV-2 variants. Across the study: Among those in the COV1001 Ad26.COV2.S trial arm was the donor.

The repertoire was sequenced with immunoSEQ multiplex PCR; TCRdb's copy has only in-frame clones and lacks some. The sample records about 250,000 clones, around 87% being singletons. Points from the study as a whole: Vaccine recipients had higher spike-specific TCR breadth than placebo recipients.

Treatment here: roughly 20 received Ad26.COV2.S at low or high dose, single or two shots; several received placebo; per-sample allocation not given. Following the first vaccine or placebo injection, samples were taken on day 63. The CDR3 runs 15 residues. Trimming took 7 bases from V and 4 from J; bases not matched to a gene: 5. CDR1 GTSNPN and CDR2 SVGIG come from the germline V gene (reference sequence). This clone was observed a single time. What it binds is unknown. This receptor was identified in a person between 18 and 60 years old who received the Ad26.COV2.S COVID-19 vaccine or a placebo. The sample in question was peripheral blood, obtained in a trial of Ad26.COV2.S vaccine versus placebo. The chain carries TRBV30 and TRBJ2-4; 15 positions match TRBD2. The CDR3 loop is CAYSGLAGGKNIQYF. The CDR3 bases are TGTGCCTACTCAGGACTAGCGGGAGGGAAAAACATTCAGTACTTC.